Below, 16 T cell receptor beta chains from the same sample are listed, as sequenced in a study of T-cell reconstitution after alpha-beta-depleted transplantation in children. The library targeted TCRbeta and was prepared with unique molecular identifiers. MiXCR was run by TCRdb on the PCR reads, yielding one entry per CDR3 protein. The data hold 600,000 or so distinct CDR3 sequences, with more than 20% observed a single time. The starting material was PBMCs, mostly from graft donor cells, obtained 360 days after TCRalphabeta/CD19-depleted stem cell transplant. These receptors were collected from a boy under two years old who had a stem cell transplant for acute myeloid leukemia, so the T cells may come from the graft donor.

This clonotype showed up just a few times. V and J are TRBV20-1 and TRBJ2-3; D may be TRBD1 or TRBD2 (6 bases each). Germline values: CDR1 DFQATT, CDR2 SNEGSKA (reference sequence). Trimming pared 4 bases from V and 2 bases from J, leaving 19 bases between. The CDR3 has 16 residues. The CDR3 here is CSANSPGAHYTDTQYF. CDR3 nucleotide sequence: TGCAGTGCTAACTCGCCGGGGGCCCACTACACAGATACGCAGTATTTT.

The chain employs TRBV20-1 and TRBJ1-5; the D gene is possibly TRBD1 (6 bases). V dropped 2 bases and J dropped 4 bases, with 9 bases sitting between them. The CDR3 is 13 residues long. Per germline, CDR1 DFQATT and CDR2 SNEGSKA (reference sequence). DNA for the CDR3: TGCAGTGCTAGAAGGACAGATAATCAGCCCCAGCATTTT. It translates to CSARRTDNQPQHF.

The gene calls are TRBV14 and TRBJ2-1; D might be TRBD2 (6 bases). Trimming removed 0 bases at V and 12 bases at J, with 15 bases between. Germline assignment: CDR1 SGHDN and CDR2 FVKESK. The CDR3 is 14 amino acids. CDR3 nucleotide sequence: TGTGCCAGCAGCCAAGAAGTATTCGGGACTGGGCAGTTCTTC. It specifies CASSQEVFGTGQFF.

J is TRBJ1-2 and V is TRBV6-5; no reliable D call. V was cut by 2 bases and J by 4 bases, with 11 bases left in between. CDR1 is MNHEY and CDR2 is SVGAGI in the germline V gene. This CDR3 contains 14 residues. The CDR3 DNA reads TGTGCCAGCAGTTACGAGTCGTGGGGCTATGGCTACACCTTC. This translates into CASSYESWGYGYTF.

This clonotype was detected ten times or more. The V and J genes are TRBV6-2 or TRBV6-3 and TRBJ2-1; 7 bases are shared with TRBD2. After removal of 4 bases from V and 4 bases from J, the junction contained 7 bases not matched to a gene. Germline loops: CDR1 MNHEY, CDR2 SVGEGT. CDR3 length: 15 residues. The CDR3 DNA reads TGTGCCAGCAGTTTTGGGACTAACACTTACAATGAGCAGTTCTTC. Its translation is CASSFGTNTYNEQFF.

The gene calls are TRBV10-3 and TRBJ2-1; TRBD2 matches at 12 bases. The V and J ends lost 8 bases and 12 bases, in that order; junction bases with no gene match: 14. CDR1 ENHRY and CDR2 SYGVKD come from the germline V gene. The CDR3 spans 15 residues. The DNA of the CDR3 is TGTGCCATCGGTCTAGCGGGGGGGGCCCAGGTGTCGCAGTTCTTC. Encoded protein: CAIGLAGGAQVSQFF.

This clonotype was picked up many times. The V call is TRBV4-2, the J call TRBJ2-1, with D possibly being TRBD2 (6 bases). This CDR3 has 16 residues. Germline CDR1 reads LGHNA; CDR2 reads YNFKEQ. Trimming removed 0 bases from V and 6 bases from J, with 15 bases in between. The CDR3, as DNA: TGTGCCAGCAGCCAAGATAGAGGCGGGGCGGGCAATGAGCAGTTCTTC. Its translation is CASSQDRGGAGNEQFF.

The chain carries TRBV5-1 and TRBJ2-3; D is unclear. Trimming left V 5 bases short and J 4 bases short, with 8 bases between. CDR3 size: 12 residues. Germline CDR1 reads SGHRS; CDR2 reads YFSETQ. CDR3 sequence reads: CASSDGPDTQYF. CDR3 coding DNA: TGCGCCAGCAGTGATGGTCCAGATACGCAGTATTTT.

The V and J genes are TRBV12-3 or TRBV12-4 and TRBJ2-4, with TRBD1 as a possible D gene (6 bases). With 5 bases removed from V and 0 bases from J, the gap between germline ends came to 14 bases. CDR3 length: 16 residues. This chain's CDR3 is CASSPGQGIAKNIQYF. The CDR3 region has the DNA TGTGCCAGCAGTCCGGGACAAGGTATAGCCAAAAACATTCAGTACTTC.

This clonotype turned up a few times. In DNA, the CDR3 is TGTGCCAGCAGCTCGGGGTGGGACAGGGGAGTTGTGGAGACCCAGTACTTC. Translation: CASSSGWDRGVVETQYF. This rearrangement joins TRBV5-6 to TRBJ2-5, with 10 nucleotides matching TRBD1. The V gene's germline CDR1 is SGHDT and CDR2 YYEEEE. The CDR3 has 17 amino acids. Germline trimming cut 3 bases from V and 5 bases from J; bases unmatched to any gene: 13.

This clonotype turned up a few times. The rearrangement links TRBV28 to TRBJ2-7; a weak D match, TRBD1 (6 bases). The CDR3 is made up of 13 amino acids. The germline CDR1 and CDR2 sequences are MDHEN and SYDVKM. V lost 8 bases and J lost 3, with 14 bases in between. The CDR3 reads CASRGGQLYEQYV. In DNA, the CDR3 is TGTGCCAGCCGTGGGGGACAACTCTACGAGCAGTACGTC.

This clonotype was counted between two and nine times. This chain connects TRBV27 to TRBJ2-5, with TRBD2 matching 10 bases. Per the germline V gene, CDR1 is MNHEY and CDR2 is SMNVEV (reference sequence). The V segment lost 5 bases and the J segment 2 bases; nucleotides outside the gene matches: 5. The CDR3 totals 15 residues. The CDR3 sequence: CASSPLAGIQETQYF. As DNA, the CDR3 is TGTGCCAGCAGTCCACTAGCGGGGATACAAGAGACCCAGTACTTC.

Only a few counts were recorded for this clonotype. The chain joins TRBV29-1 to TRBJ2-5; 8 positions match TRBD1. The V segment lost 3 bases and the J segment 1 base; nucleotides outside the gene matches: 4. The CDR3 consists of 14 residues. Germline CDR1 reads SQVTM; CDR2 reads ANQGSEA. CDR3: CSVDGGQGQETQYF. The CDR3 DNA is TGCAGCGTTGATGGAGGACAGGGCCAAGAGACCCAGTACTTC.

This clonotype was found many times. V gene TRBV28 combines with J gene TRBJ1-2; D not certain. V was pared by 8 bases and J by 2 bases, with 12 bases between. Germline CDR1 reads MDHEN; CDR2 reads SYDVKM. The CDR3 runs 13 residues. The CDR3 DNA follows: TGTGCCAGCGCCAGATGGGAGAACTATGGCTACACCTTC. As protein: CASARWENYGYTF.

The chain links TRBV18 to TRBJ1-3, with 7 bases identical to TRBD1. V lost 2 bases, J lost 0 bases, and 7 bases stayed unmatched. The germline V gene encodes CDR1 KGHSH and CDR2 LQKENI. This CDR3 contains 17 residues. CDR3 sequence: CASSPVRTGLSGNTIYF. For the CDR3, the DNA is TGTGCCAGCTCACCAGTAAGGACAGGTCTCTCTGGAAACACCATATATTTT. The full variable domain, rest sourced from reference TRBV18 and TRBJ1-3, is NAGVMQNPRHLVRRRGQEARLRCSPMKGHSHVYWYRQLPEEGLKFMVYLQKENIIDESGMPKERFSAEFPKEGPSILRIQQVVRGDSAAYFCASSPVRTGLSGNTIYFGEGSWLTVV.

The CDR3 is CATSRDVGVYEQYF. The CDR3 nucleotides read TGTGCCACCAGCAGAGATGTGGGGGTCTACGAGCAGTACTTC. V gene TRBV15 combines with J gene TRBJ2-7, with D perhaps TRBD1 or TRBD2 (5 bases each). V was trimmed by 0 bases and J by 3 bases, leaving 9 bases between them. Germline V lookup: CDR1 LNHNV, CDR2 YYDKDF (reference sequence). This CDR3 is built from 14 residues.